This TCR beta chain is from a study of blood T cell repertoires in COVID-19. This CDR3 spans 15 amino acids. V lost 0 bases and J lost 8; bases outside the gene matches: 6. Germline-derived CDR1 and CDR2 are SEHNR and FQNEAQ (reference sequence). In the authors' workflow: Estimation of nucleated cell counts was performed using reference gene primer amplification. Repertoires were generated with immunoSEQ multiplex PCR, while TCRdb's copy carries only in-frame clones and drops some. V and J calls and clone size are copied from that table; D and trimming were computed from the DNA. The sample records under 200,000 clones, about 85% being singletons.

This chain uses TRBV7-9 with TRBJ2-1, with 8 bases identical to TRBD2. Sequencing was carried out using peripheral blood. The receptor was derived from a woman aged 50 to 65 with COVID-19, enrolled during active disease. In DNA, the CDR3 is TGTGCCAGCAGCTTAGCTAGCGGGGTTTATGATGAGCAGTTCTTC. It encodes CASSLASGVYDEQFF.